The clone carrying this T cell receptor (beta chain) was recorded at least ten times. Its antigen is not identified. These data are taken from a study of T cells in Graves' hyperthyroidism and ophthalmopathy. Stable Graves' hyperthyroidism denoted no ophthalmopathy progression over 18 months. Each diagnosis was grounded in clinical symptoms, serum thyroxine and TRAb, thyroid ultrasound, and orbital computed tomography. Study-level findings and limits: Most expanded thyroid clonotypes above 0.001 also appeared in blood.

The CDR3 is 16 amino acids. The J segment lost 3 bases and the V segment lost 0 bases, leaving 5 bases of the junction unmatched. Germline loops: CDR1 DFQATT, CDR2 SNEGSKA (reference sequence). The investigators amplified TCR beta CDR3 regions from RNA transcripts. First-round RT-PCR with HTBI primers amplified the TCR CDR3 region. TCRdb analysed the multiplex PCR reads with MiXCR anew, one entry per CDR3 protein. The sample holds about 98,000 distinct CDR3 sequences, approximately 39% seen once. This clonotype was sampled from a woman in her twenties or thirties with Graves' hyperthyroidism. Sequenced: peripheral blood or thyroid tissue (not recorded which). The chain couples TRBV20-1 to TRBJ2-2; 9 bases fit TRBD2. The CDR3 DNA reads TGCAGTGCTAGAGATTTAGTAGCGGGAGACACCGGGGAGCTGTTTTTT. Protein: CSARDLVAGDTGELFF.